The sequence of this TCR beta chain was determined in a study of T-cell reconstitution after alpha-beta-depleted transplantation in children. Overall study findings and caveats: From newly produced T cells came most of the T-cell counts and diversity one year after transplant. As was reported, about two months after transplant, alpha-beta T cells came from several hundred expanded graft clones. The study traced high day-60 TCRbeta diversity in some patients to surviving recipient T cells and thymic progenitors.

This clonotype has at least ten counts. Its target is not known. From germline, CDR1 is MDHEN and CDR2 SYDVKM. The CDR3 consists of 15 residues. V lost 6 bases to trimming and J lost 0 bases, with 13 bases between them. Unique molecular identifiers tagged the TCRbeta library. TCRdb analysed the PCR reads with MiXCR anew, one entry per CDR3 protein. The table has about 110,000 distinct CDR3 sequences, approximately 6.9% seen once. The chain uses TRBV28 and TRBJ2-3, with D possibly being TRBD1 (6 bases). The sequenced sample was PBMCs, mostly from graft donor cells, obtained 360 days after TCRalphabeta/CD19-depleted stem cell transplant. The receptor's source is a male patient aged 2 to 9 who had a stem cell transplant for acute lymphoblastic leukemia, so the T cells may come from the graft donor. CDR3 sequence (DNA): TGTGCCAGCAGCTTGGACAGCACTAGCACAGATACGCAGTATTTT. It encodes CASSLDSTSTDTQYF. Filled out from reference TRBV28 and TRBJ2-3, the complete variable domain reads DVKVTQSSRYLVKRTGEKVFLECVQDMDHENMFWYRQDPGLGLRLIYFSYDVKMKEKGDIPEGYSVSREKKERFSLILESASTNQTSMYLCASSLDSTSTDTQYFGPGTRLTVL.